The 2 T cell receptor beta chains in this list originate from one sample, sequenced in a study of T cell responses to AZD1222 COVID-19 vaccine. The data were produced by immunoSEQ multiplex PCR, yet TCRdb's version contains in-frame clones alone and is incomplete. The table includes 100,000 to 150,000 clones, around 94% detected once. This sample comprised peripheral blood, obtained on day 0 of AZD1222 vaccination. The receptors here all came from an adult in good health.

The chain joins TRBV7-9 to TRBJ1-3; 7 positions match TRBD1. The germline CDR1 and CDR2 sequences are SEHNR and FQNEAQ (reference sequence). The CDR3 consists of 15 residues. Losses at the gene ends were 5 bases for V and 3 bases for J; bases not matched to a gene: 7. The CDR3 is CASSKDRDGGNTIYF. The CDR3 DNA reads TGTGCCAGCAGCAAAGACAGGGATGGTGGAAACACCATATATTTT.

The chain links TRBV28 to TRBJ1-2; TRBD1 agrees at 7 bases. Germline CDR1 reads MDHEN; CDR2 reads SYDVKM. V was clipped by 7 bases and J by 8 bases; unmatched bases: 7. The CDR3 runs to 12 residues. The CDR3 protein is CASTSGGPGYTF. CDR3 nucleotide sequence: TGTGCCAGCACGTCAGGGGGTCCCGGCTACACCTTC.